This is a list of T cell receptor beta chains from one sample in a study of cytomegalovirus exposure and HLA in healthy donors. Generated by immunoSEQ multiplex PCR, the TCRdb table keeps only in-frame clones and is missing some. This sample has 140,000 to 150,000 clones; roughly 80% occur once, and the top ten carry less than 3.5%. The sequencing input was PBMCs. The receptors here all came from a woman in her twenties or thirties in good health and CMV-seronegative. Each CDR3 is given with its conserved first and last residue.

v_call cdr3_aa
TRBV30 CAWSVMGGTEAFF
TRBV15 CATSRDFLQETQYF
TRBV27 CASSLYPASGGYEQYF
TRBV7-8 CASSLAVLGLPTRSLAKNIQYF
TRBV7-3 CASSPNPGQGSEAFF
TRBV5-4 CASSLDPSSYNEQFF
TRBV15 CATSRDLRSPTEAFF
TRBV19 CASSSQGGRKSDTQYF
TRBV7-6 CASSPGQGQETQYF
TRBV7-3 CASSSLASADTQYF
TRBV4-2 CASSQEGGPPNEQYF